This TCR beta chain derives from a study of regulatory T cells in long-lasting Graves disease. Study-wide results and caveats: Persistent Graves' disease cases displayed lower TCR diversity than newly diagnosed ones.

V was clipped by 9 bases and J by 4 bases, with 15 bases between them. Germline values: CDR1 LNHNV, CDR2 YYDKDF (reference sequence). This CDR3 comprises 13 residues. This clonotype has at least ten counts. Its cognate antigen is unknown. Stated time point: newly diagnosed GD, antithyroid drugs for less than 3 months. Extracted RNA from PBMCs served as the source of the TCR library. Relying on iRepertoire HTBI primers and Arm-PCR of CDR3 regions, the team built TCR beta libraries. As originally analysed: Throughout the samples, researchers identified roughly 60 TRBV and approximately 14 TRBJ segments. TCRdb reanalysed the multiplex PCR reads using MiXCR and keeps one entry per CDR3 protein. Here the V and J calls rest on TCRdb's processing, not on the authors' analysis. The sample contains about 540,000 distinct CDR3 sequences, approximately 15% of which appear only once. The same sample was also used in a study of T cells in Graves' hyperthyroidism and ophthalmopathy. That source notes: Stability of Graves' hyperthyroidism was defined as absent ophthalmopathy progression within 18 months. Blood samples included most of the expanded thyroid clonotypes exceeding 0.001.

The TCR originated in a man younger than 40 with Graves disease. The chain links TRBV15 to TRBJ1-1, with D maybe TRBD1 (5 bases). The sequencing here drew on peripheral blood mononuclear cells (PBMCs), taken at new diagnosis, from a patient treated with antithyroid drugs. CDR3 in amino acids: CATRRGVGTEAFF. The CDR3 coding sequence is TGTGCCACACGACGGGGGGTGGGCACTGAAGCTTTCTTT.